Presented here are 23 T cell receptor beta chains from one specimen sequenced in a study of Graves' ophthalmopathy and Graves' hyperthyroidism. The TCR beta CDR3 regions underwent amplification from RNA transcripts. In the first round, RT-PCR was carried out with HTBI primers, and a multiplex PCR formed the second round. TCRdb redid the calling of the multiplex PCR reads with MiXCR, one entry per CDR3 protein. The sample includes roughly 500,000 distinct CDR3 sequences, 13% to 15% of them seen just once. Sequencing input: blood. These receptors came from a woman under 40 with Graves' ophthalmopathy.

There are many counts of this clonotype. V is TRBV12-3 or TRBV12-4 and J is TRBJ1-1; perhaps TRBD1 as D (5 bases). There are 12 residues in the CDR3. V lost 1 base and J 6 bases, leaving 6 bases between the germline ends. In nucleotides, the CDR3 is TGTGCCAGCAGTTTAGAGACAGCTGAAGCTTTCTTT. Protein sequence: CASSLETAEAFF.

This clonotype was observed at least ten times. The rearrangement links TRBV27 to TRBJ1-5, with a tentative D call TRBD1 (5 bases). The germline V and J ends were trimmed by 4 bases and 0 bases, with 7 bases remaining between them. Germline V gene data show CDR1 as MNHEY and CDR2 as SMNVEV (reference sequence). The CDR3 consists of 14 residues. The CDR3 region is CASSYQGSNQPQHF. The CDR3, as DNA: TGTGCCAGCAGTTACCAGGGTAGCAATCAGCCCCAGCATTTT.

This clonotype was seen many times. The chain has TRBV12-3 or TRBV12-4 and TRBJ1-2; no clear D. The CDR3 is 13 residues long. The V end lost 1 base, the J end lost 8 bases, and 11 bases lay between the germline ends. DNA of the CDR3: TGTGCCAGCAGTTTAGTGCCGGGTCTAGGCTACACCTTC. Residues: CASSLVPGLGYTF.

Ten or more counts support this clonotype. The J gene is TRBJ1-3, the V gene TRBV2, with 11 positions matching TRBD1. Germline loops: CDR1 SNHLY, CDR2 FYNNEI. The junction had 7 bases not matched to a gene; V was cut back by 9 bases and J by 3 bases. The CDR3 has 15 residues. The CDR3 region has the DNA TGTGCCAGTATTGGACAGGGGGCAAGTGGAAACACCATATATTTT. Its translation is CASIGQGASGNTIYF.

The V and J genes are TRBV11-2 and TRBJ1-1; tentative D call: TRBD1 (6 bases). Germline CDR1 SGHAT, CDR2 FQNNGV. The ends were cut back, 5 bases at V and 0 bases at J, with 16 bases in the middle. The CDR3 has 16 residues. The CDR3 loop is CASSPVGGGMNTEAFF. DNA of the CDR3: TGTGCCAGCAGCCCAGTGGGGGGGGGCATGAACACTGAAGCTTTCTTT.

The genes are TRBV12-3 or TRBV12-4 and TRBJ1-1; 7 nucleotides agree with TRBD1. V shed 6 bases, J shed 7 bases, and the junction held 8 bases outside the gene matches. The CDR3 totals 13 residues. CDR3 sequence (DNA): TGTGCCAGCAGGTTGGGACAGAAATTTGAAGCTTTCTTT. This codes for CASRLGQKFEAFF.

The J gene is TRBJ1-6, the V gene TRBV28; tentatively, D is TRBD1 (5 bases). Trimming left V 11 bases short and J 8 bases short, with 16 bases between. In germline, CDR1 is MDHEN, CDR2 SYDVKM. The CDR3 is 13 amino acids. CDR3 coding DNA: TGTGCCGGGGGAGGGCTCGAAGATTCACCCCTCCACTTT. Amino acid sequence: CAGGGLEDSPLHF.

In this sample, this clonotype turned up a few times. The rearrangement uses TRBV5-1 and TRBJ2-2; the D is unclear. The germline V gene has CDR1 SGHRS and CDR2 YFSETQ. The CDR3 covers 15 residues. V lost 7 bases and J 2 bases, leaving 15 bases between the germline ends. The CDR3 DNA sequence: TGCGCCAGCGTTCGTGACACCCTAAACACCGGGGAGCTGTTTTTT. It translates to CASVRDTLNTGELFF.

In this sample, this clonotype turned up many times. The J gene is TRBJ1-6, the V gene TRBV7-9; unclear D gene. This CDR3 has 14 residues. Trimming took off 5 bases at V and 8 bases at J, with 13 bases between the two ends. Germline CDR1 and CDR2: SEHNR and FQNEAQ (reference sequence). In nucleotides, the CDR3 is TGTGCCAGCAGCCCGGTACTCGGGGATTCACCCCTCCACTTT. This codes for CASSPVLGDSPLHF. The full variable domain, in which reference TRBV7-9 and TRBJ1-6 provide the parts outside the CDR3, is DTGVSQNPRHKITKRGQNVTFRCDPISEHNRLYWYRQTLGQGPEFLTYFQNEAQLEKSRLLSDRFSAERPKGSFSTLEIQRTEQGDSAMYLCASSPVLGDSPLHFGNGTRLTVT.

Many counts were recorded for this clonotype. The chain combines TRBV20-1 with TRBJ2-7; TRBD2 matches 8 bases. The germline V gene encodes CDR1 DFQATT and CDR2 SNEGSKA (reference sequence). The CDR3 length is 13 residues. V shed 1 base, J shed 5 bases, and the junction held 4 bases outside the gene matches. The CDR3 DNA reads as TGCAGTGCTAGAGTTAGCGGGGCTGACGAGCAGTACTTC. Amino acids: CSARVSGADEQYF.

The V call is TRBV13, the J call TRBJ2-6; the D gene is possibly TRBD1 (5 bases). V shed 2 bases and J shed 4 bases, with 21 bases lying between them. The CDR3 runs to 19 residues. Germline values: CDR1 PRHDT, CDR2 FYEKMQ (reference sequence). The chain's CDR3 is CASSLWGGGNEAGANVLTF. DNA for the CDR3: TGTGCCAGCAGCTTATGGGGCGGCGGAAACGAAGCAGGGGCCAACGTCCTGACTTTC.

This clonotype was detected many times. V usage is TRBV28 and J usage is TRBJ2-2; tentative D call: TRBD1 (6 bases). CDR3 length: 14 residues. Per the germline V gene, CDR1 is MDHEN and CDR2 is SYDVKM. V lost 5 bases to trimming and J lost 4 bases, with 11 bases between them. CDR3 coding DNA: TGTGCCAGCAGTCTTTTCAGGGGCACCGGGGAGCTGTTTTTT. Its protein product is CASSLFRGTGELFF.

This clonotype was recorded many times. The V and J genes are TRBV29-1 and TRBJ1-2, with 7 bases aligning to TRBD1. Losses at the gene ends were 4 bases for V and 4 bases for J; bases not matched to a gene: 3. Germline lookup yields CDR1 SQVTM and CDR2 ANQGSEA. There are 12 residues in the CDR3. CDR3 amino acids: CSVVSGGYGYTF. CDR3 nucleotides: TGCAGCGTTGTTTCAGGGGGCTATGGCTACACCTTC.

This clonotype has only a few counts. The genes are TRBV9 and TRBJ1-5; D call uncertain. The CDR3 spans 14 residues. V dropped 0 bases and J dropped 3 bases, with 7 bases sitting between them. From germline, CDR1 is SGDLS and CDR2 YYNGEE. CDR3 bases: TGTGCCAGCAGCGTAGGGTCCATCAATCAGCCCCAGCATTTT. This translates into CASSVGSINQPQHF.

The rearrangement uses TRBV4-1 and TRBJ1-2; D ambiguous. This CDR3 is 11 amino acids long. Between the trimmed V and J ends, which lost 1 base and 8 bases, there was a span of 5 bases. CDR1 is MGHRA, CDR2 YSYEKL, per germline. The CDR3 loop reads CASSQAWGYTF. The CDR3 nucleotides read TGCGCCAGCAGCCAAGCTTGGGGCTACACCTTC.

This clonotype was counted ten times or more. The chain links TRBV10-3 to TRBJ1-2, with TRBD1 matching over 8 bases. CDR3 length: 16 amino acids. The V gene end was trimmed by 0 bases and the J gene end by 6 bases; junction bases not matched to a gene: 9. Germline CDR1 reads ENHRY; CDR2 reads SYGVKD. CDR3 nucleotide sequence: TGTGCCATCAGTGAGTCCAATGACAGGGGAGCCGATGGCTACACCTTC. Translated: CAISESNDRGADGYTF.

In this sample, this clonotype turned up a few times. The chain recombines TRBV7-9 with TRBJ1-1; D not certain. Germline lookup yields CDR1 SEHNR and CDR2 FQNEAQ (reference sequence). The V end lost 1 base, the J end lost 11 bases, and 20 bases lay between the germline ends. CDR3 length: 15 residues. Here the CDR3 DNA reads TGTGCCAGCAGCTTAGGGGTTAGGCTGTGGGAAGAGGCTTTCTTT. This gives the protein CASSLGVRLWEEAFF.

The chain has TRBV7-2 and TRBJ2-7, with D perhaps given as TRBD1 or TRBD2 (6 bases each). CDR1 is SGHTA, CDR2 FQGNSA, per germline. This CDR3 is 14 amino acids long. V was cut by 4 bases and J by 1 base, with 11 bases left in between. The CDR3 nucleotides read TGTGCCAGCAGCTCTCGGGGGCGGTCCTACGAGCAGTACTTC. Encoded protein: CASSSRGRSYEQYF.

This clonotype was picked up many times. Here the CDR3 DNA reads TGTGCCAGCAGCCCCAACAACGTCCTGACTTTC. This encodes CASSPNNVLTF. The chain is built from TRBV11-2 and TRBJ2-6; D gene uncertain. V shed 5 bases and J shed 9 bases, with 5 bases lying between them. The germline gives CDR1 SGHAT, CDR2 FQNNGV. This CDR3 region has 11 residues.

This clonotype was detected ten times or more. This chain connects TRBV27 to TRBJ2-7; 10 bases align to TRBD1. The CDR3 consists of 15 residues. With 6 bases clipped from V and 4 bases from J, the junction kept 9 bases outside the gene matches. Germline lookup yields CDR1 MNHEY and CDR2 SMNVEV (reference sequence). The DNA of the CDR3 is TGTGCCAGCAGCCGAGTAGACAGGGGGCCATACGAGCAGTACTTC. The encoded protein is CASSRVDRGPYEQYF.

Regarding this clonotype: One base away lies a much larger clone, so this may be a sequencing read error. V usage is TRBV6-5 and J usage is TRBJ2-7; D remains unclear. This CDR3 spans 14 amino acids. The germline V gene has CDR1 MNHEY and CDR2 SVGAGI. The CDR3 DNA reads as TGTGCCAGCAGTTACTCGAAAAACTCCTACGAGCAGTGCTTC. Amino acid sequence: CASSYSKNSYEQCF.

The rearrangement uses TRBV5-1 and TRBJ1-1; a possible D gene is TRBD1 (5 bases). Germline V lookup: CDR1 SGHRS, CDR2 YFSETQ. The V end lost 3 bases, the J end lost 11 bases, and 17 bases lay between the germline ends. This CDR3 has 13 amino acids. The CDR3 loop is CASSSTGAIPAFF. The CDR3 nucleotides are TGCGCCAGCAGCTCCACCGGGGCCATACCGGCTTTCTTT.

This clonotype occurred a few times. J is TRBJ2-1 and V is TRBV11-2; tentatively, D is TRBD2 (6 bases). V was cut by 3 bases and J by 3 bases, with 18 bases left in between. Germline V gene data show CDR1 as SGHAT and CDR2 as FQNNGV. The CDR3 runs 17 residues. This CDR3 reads CASSFVLGGALYNEQFF. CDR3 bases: TGTGCCAGCAGCTTCGTCCTCGGCGGGGCCCTCTACAATGAGCAGTTCTTC. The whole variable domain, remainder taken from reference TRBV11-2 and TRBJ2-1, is EAGVAQSPRYKIIEKRQSVAFWCNPISGHATLYWYQQILGQGPKLLIQFQNNGVVDDSQLPKDRFSAERLKGVDSTLKIQPAKLEDSAVYLCASSFVLGGALYNEQFFGPGTRLTVL.